The 18 T cell receptor beta chains below were found in one sample sequenced in a study of CD8+ T cells in alopecia areata. RNA, once extracted, was reverse transcribed into cDNA for use as the sequencing template. Sequencing was performed with immunoSEQ multiplex PCR; in TCRdb, only in-frame clones are kept and a portion is missing. The profile covers under 150,000 clones, with around 45% appearing a single time and more than 9% taken by the ten largest. Sequenced input: NKG2D-low CD8+ T cells sorted from blood. Source of these receptors: a human donor with alopecia areata.

The V and J genes are TRBV27 and TRBJ2-7; the D gene is possibly TRBD2 (5 bases). CDR1 and CDR2 from the germline V gene are MNHEY and SMNVEV (reference sequence). The CDR3 covers 15 residues. V gave up 0 bases and J gave up 1 base, with 10 bases separating them. In nucleotides, the CDR3 is TGTGCCAGCAGTTTATCCCGGGATCGGTCCTACGAGCAGTACTTC. Encoded protein: CASSLSRDRSYEQYF.

The J gene is TRBJ2-1, the V gene TRBV2; 10 nucleotides match TRBD1. V gave up 7 bases and J gave up 7 bases; unmatched junction bases: 10. This CDR3 has 15 residues. Looked up from germline, CDR1 is SNHLY and CDR2 is FYNNEI. The CDR3 DNA reads as TGTGCCAGCACCTCCGGGACAGGGGTAGGGAATGAGCAGTTCTTC. Its translation: CASTSGTGVGNEQFF.

Concerning this clone itself: The sample contains more than one DNA sequence encoding this CDR3. CDR3 sequence reads: CASSPGPYEQYF. The CDR3 DNA reads as TGTGCCAGCAGCCCCGGGCCCTACGAGCAGTACTTC. V gene TRBV28 combines with J gene TRBJ2-7; D gene ambiguous. The V end was cut by 6 bases, the J end by 2 bases, with 8 bases between. Germline values: CDR1 MDHEN, CDR2 SYDVKM. CDR3 length: 12 residues.

This clone was recorded a few times. This sequence joins TRBV7-2 and TRBJ2-7; the D gene is possibly TRBD1 (6 bases). Per the germline V gene, CDR1 is SGHTA and CDR2 is FQGNSA. V was clipped by 5 bases and J by 9 bases, with 14 bases between them. This CDR3 contains 12 residues. The chain's CDR3 is CASSLAGDVQYF. The CDR3 DNA reads as TGTGCCAGCAGCCTCGCAGGGGATGTGCAGTACTTC.

CDR3 nucleotides: TGCAGCGTTTGGCTAGCGGGCCAAGAGACCCAGTACTTC. Its translation: CSVWLAGQETQYF. This sequence joins TRBV29-1 and TRBJ2-5, with 8 nucleotides matching TRBD2. The CDR3 is 13 amino acids. The V gene's germline CDR1 is SQVTM and CDR2 ANQGSEA. V lost 5 bases, J lost 1 base, and 3 bases stayed unmatched.

This clone has just a few counts. The chain carries TRBV29-1 and TRBJ2-5, with 11 positions matching TRBD2. Losses at the gene ends were 2 bases for V and 7 bases for J; bases not matched to a gene: 3. Germline V gene sequence: CDR1 SQVTM, CDR2 ANQGSEA. This CDR3 contains 13 residues. This CDR3 is CSVELAGGPTQYF. Here the CDR3 DNA reads TGCAGCGTTGAACTAGCGGGGGGTCCGACCCAGTACTTC.

This chain joins TRBV19 and TRBJ2-1; TRBD2 agrees at 9 bases. This CDR3 spans 14 amino acids. After removal of 4 bases from V and 2 bases from J, the junction contained 0 bases not matched to a gene. Germline CDR1 is LNHDA and CDR2 is SQIVND (reference sequence). The CDR3 spells CASSSGGAYNEQFF. The CDR3, as DNA: TGTGCCAGTAGTAGCGGGGGGGCCTACAATGAGCAGTTCTTC.

This chain joins TRBV25-1 and TRBJ2-7; the match to TRBD2 covers 11 bases. The CDR3 runs to 17 residues. The junction had 11 bases not matched to a gene; V was cut back by 5 bases and J by 2 bases. Germline lookup yields CDR1 MGHDK and CDR2 SYGVNS. The DNA of the CDR3 is TGTGCCAGCAGTAGTAGCGGGGGGGCCGGTTTCCCCTACGAGCAGTACTTC. Protein product: CASSSSGGAGFPYEQYF.

The rearrangement joins TRBV29-1 to TRBJ1-4; possible D gene TRBD1, 5 bases. Germline V gene sequence: CDR1 SQVTM, CDR2 ANQGSEA. V dropped 7 bases and J dropped 6 bases, with 15 bases sitting between them. The CDR3 extends over 13 amino acids. The CDR3 DNA follows: TGCAGCGCCCGGGGGGGTCTCGATGAAAAACTGTTTTTT. Amino acid sequence: CSARGGLDEKLFF.

The chain has TRBV11-2 and TRBJ2-1; no firm D call. V was clipped by 4 bases and J by 6 bases, with 7 bases between them. CDR1 and CDR2 (germline): SGHAT, FQNNGV. CDR3 length: 12 residues. Here the CDR3 DNA reads TGTGCCAGCAGCTCTCAACTCAATGAGCAGTTCTTC. Protein product: CASSSQLNEQFF.

This clone showed up just a few times. The rearrangement links TRBV28 to TRBJ2-7, with D tentatively TRBD2 (6 bases). The V end lost 2 bases, the J end lost 7 bases, and 9 bases lay between the germline ends. This CDR3 has 12 amino acids. Per germline, CDR1 MDHEN and CDR2 SYDVKM. In nucleotides, the CDR3 is TGTGCCAGCAGTTTACGGGAGTGGGAGCAGTACTTC. It is translated as CASSLREWEQYF.

The chain carries TRBV30 and TRBJ1-2; possible D gene TRBD1, 5 bases. V lost 3 bases and J lost 4, with 12 bases in between. The CDR3 consists of 13 residues. In germline, CDR1 is GTSNPN, CDR2 SVGIG (reference sequence). The CDR3 coding sequence is TGTGCCTGGAGAGAAAGGGGTCTCTATGGCTACACCTTC. This gives the protein CAWRERGLYGYTF.

The table lists this clone with a few counts. The gene calls are TRBV7-9 and TRBJ2-1; 10 nucleotides agree with TRBD2. Per the germline V gene, CDR1 is SEHNR and CDR2 is FQNEAQ (reference sequence). The CDR3 totals 15 residues. Trimming at V came to 5 bases and at J to 3 bases, leaving 4 bases not matched to a gene. Written as DNA, the CDR3 is TGTGCCAGCAGCCCACGGACTAGCGGCTACAATGAGCAGTTCTTC. As protein: CASSPRTSGYNEQFF.

The genes are TRBV28 and TRBJ1-1; a weak D match, TRBD1 (6 bases). CDR1 and CDR2 from the germline V gene are MDHEN and SYDVKM. The V end lost 6 bases, the J end lost 11 bases, and 13 bases lay between the germline ends. This CDR3 is built from 11 residues. DNA for the CDR3: TGTGCCAGCAGCCTGGGGGCGGCGGCTTTCTTT. Encoded protein: CASSLGAAAFF.

V gene TRBV7-9 combines with J gene TRBJ1-5; tentatively, D is TRBD1 (5 bases). There are 16 residues in the CDR3. Trimming left V 3 bases short and J 0 bases short, with 12 bases between. The V gene's germline CDR1 is SEHNR and CDR2 FQNEAQ (reference sequence). DNA for the CDR3: TGTGCCAGCAGCTTGACGTCCGGGGGTAGCAATCAGCCCCAGCATTTT. Protein product: CASSLTSGGSNQPQHF.

The chain uses TRBV6-5 and TRBJ2-1; D is ambiguous. The CDR3 is 13 amino acids. The V gene lost 5 bases and the J gene lost 3 bases, with 8 bases spanning the gap. Germline V CDR1 and CDR2: MNHEY, SVGAGI. As DNA, the CDR3 is TGTGCCAGCAGTGTTTCCGTCTACAATGAGCAGTTCTTC. It translates to CASSVSVYNEQFF.

The V gene is TRBV13, the J gene TRBJ2-2, with D unclear. Between the trimmed V and J ends, which lost 1 base and 4 bases, there was a span of 4 bases. Looked up from germline, CDR1 is PRHDT and CDR2 is FYEKMQ (reference sequence). This CDR3 is 13 amino acids long. The CDR3 spells CASSLVSTGELFF. CDR3 nucleotides: TGTGCCAGCAGCTTAGTTAGCACCGGGGAGCTGTTTTTT.

The V and J genes are TRBV27 and TRBJ1-2, with no clear D. V shed 0 bases and J shed 4 bases, with 9 bases lying between them. This CDR3 is 14 amino acids long. Germline CDR1 and CDR2: MNHEY and SMNVEV (reference sequence). The chain's CDR3 is CASSLSGPSYGYTF. CDR3 DNA: TGTGCCAGCAGTTTATCAGGTCCCTCCTATGGCTACACCTTC.